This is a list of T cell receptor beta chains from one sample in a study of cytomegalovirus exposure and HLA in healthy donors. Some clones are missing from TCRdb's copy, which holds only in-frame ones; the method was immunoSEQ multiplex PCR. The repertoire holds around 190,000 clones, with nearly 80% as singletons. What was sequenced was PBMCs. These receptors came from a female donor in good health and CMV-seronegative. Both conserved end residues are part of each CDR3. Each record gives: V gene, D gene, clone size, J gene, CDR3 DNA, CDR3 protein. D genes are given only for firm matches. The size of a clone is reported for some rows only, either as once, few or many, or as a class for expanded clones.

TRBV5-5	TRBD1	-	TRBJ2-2	TGTGCCAGCAGTTACAGGGGAAACACCGGGGAGCTGTTTTTT	CASSYRGNTGELFF
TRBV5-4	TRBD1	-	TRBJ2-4	TGTGCCAGCAGCCAGGGGACAGGGACAAGTCGGAACATTCAGTACTTC	CASSQGTGTSRNIQYF
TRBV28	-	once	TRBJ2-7	TGTGCCAGCAGTGCTTCTGCAGAAAACTACGAGCAGTACTTC	CASSASAENYEQYF
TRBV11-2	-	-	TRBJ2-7	TGTGCCAGCAGCTTACTAACCGCCCGCTACGAGCAGTACTTC	CASSLLTARYEQYF
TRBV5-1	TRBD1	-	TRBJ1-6	TGCGCCAGCAGCTTGGGAGGGGGCGATTCACCCCTCCACTTT	CASSLGGGDSPLHF
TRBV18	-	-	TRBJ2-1	TGTGCCAGCTCACCAGAACAGGGCTCCTACAATGAGCAGTTCTTC	CASSPEQGSYNEQFF
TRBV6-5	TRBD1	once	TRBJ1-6	TGTGCCAGCAGTTCGGACAGGGGCGATTCACCCCTCCACTTT	CASSSDRGDSPLHF
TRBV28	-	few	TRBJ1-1	TGTGCCAGCAACCTCTTCGGGCAGGGGAAAACTGAAGCTTTCTTT	CASNLFGQGKTEAFF
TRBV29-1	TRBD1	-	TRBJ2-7	TGCAGCGCTCTGGGACAGGGGGATTACGAGCAGTACTTC	CSALGQGDYEQYF
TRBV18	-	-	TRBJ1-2	TGTGCCAGCTCCTTGGGGGGAGCGGACTATGGCTACACCTTC	CASSLGGADYGYTF
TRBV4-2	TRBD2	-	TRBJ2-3	TGTGCCAGCAGCCAAGATGGAGCTAGCGGGAGAGATACGCAGTATTTT	CASSQDGASGRDTQYF
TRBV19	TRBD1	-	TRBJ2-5	TGTGCCAGTAGTGTGACAGGGTCAGAGACCCAGTACTTC	CASSVTGSETQYF
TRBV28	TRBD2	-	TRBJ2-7	TGTGCCAGCAGCTCCCAGGGCGGGAGCTACGAGCAGTACTTC	CASSSQGGSYEQYF
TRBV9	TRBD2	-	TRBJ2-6	TGTGCCAGCAGCGCCCCGGGAGGGGCCATACACGGGGCCAACGTCCTGACTTTC	CASSAPGGAIHGANVLTF
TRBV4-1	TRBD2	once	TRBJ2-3	TGCGCCAGCAGTCAAGGCAGAGTTGCGGGGGGTGCAACAGATACGCAGTATTTT	CASSQGRVAGGATDTQYF
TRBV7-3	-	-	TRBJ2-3	TGTGCCAGCAGCTTAACCACGGGAGCAGGGGATACGCAGTATTTT	CASSLTTGAGDTQYF
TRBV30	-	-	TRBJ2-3	TGTGCCTGGAGTTTGGGCTACACAGATACGCAGTATTTT	CAWSLGYTDTQYF
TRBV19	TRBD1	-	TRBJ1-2	TGTGCCAGTAAGCCGCGACAGGGCCTAAACTATGGCTACACCTTC	CASKPRQGLNYGYTF
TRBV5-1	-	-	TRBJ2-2	TGCGCCAGCAGCTTAGGACGAGCGGGTTTCACCGGGGAGCTGTTTTTT	CASSLGRAGFTGELFF
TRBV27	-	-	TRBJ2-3	TGTGCCAGCAGTTTCGGTCAGGGGTACACAGATACGCAGTATTTT	CASSFGQGYTDTQYF
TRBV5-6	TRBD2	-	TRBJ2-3	TGTGCCAGCAGCCCTGGACTAGCGGGAGCGGCAGATACGCAGTATTTT	CASSPGLAGAADTQYF